These T cell receptor beta chains were read from a single sample in a study of T cells in Graves' hyperthyroidism and ophthalmopathy. TCRdb fed the multiplex PCR reads into MiXCR, producing one record per CDR3 protein. The sample carries 640,000 or so distinct CDR3 sequences, approximately 14% recorded once. Specimen: blood. These receptors all come from a woman aged 40 to 55 with Graves' ophthalmopathy. CDR3s include the opening cysteine and the closing phenylalanine or tryptophan. The order of the fields is V gene, D gene, clone size, J gene, CDR3 DNA, CDR3 protein. D genes are given only for firm matches. A clone size is listed for some rows: how often the clone was seen (once, few, many), or a class if it is expanded.

TRBV20-1	-	once	TRBJ2-3	TGCAGGGGCGGTGCTTCTAGCACAGATACGCAGTATTTT	CRGGASSTDTQYF
TRBV6-5	TRBD1	many	TRBJ2-7	TGTGCCAGCAGTTACGAGGGGACAGGCTCCTACGAGCAGTACTTC	CASSYEGTGSYEQYF
TRBV29-1	-	few	TRBJ1-2	TGCAGCGCTGACCCCGGGGGATCAATGGGCTACACCTTC	CSADPGGSMGYTF
TRBV12-3/TRBV12-4	TRBD1	many	TRBJ1-5	TGTGCCAGCAGCCCGGGACAGCTGGATCAGCCCCAGCATTTT	CASSPGQLDQPQHF
TRBV24-1	TRBD1	-	TRBJ1-1	TGTGCCACCAGTGATTCGAGGGGGCGGCCTGAAGCTTTCTTT	CATSDSRGRPEAFF
TRBV28	-	many	TRBJ1-5	TGTGCCACCATCCCTACGTCGGGGCGAATCAATCAGCCCCAGCATTTT	CATIPTSGRINQPQHF
TRBV11-2	-	few	TRBJ2-2	TGTGCCAGCAGCCTCCGCCCTGGACCACCGAACACCGGGGAGCTGTTTTTT	CASSLRPGPPNTGELFF
TRBV19	TRBD1	many	TRBJ1-5	TGTGCCAGTAGTAGTGCCGGGACAGCCTTTAGCAATCAGCCCCAGCATTTT	CASSSAGTAFSNQPQHF
TRBV30	-	many	TRBJ1-5	TGTGCCTGGAGTGTACTAGGGAGTCAGCCCCAGCATTTT	CAWSVLGSQPQHF
TRBV12-3/TRBV12-4	-	-	TRBJ2-5	TGTGCCAGCAGCCCTCCCGTTTGGTCGGGGGAGACCCAGTACTTC	CASSPPVWSGETQYF
TRBV5-1	-	few	TRBJ2-7	TGCGCCAGCAGCATGGACAAATACGAGCAGTACTTC	CASSMDKYEQYF
TRBV30	-	many	TRBJ1-5	TGTGCCTGGAGTTTGGGCAATAATCAGCCCCAGCATTTT	CAWSLGNNQPQHF
TRBV6-2/TRBV6-3	-	many	TRBJ1-1	TGTGCCAGCAACCTACAGGGAACCTTGAACACTGAAGCTTTCTTT	CASNLQGTLNTEAFF
TRBV15	-	many	TRBJ2-1	TGTGCCACCAGCAGAGGAACGGCCAATGAGCAGTTCTTC	CATSRGTANEQFF
TRBV11-1	-	many	TRBJ1-5	TGTGCCAGCAGCAAAACCTACAATCAGCCCCAGCATTTT	CASSKTYNQPQHF
TRBV4-1	TRBD2	many	TRBJ2-5	TGCGCCAGCAGCCAAGAGCGGGGGTCGGGGGAGACCCAGTACTTC	CASSQERGSGETQYF
TRBV6-1	TRBD1	many	TRBJ2-2	TGTGCCAGCAGACTTGGACAGGGGGTCTCTACCGGGGAGCTGTTTTTT	CASRLGQGVSTGELFF
TRBV20-1	TRBD2	few	TRBJ2-3	TGCAGTGCTAGAGACCTTGTCGGACTAGCCCCGGATACGCAGTATTTT	CSARDLVGLAPDTQYF
TRBV19	TRBD1	many	TRBJ1-1	TGTGCCAGTAGTATGACAGGGGGCAACACTGAAGCTTTCTTT	CASSMTGGNTEAFF
TRBV27	-	many	TRBJ1-1	TGTGCCAGCAGTTTAGATGGGGGAGGTGAAGCTTTCTTT	CASSLDGGGEAFF
TRBV12-5	TRBD1	many	TRBJ1-2	TGTGCTAGTGGTGACCGGACAGGGGGGGATGGCTACACCTTC	CASGDRTGGDGYTF
TRBV7-9	TRBD2	-	TRBJ2-7	TGTGCCAGCAGCTTATTGTCTAGCGGTGACTACGAGCAGTACTTC	CASSLLSSGDYEQYF
TRBV9	-	many	TRBJ2-5	TGTGCCAGCAGCGTAGTAGGGTTTGGGACCCAGTACTTC	CASSVVGFGTQYF
TRBV6-2/TRBV6-3	-	many	TRBJ2-7	TGTGCCAGCAGTTACCCCCGGACTCATCCCAGCTACGAGCAGTACTTC	CASSYPRTHPSYEQYF
TRBV3-1	-	-	TRBJ2-2	TGTGCCAGCAGCCCCGGCTCGTTAACCGGGGAGCTGTTTTTT	CASSPGSLTGELFF
TRBV2	-	many	TRBJ1-1	TGTGCCAGCAGTGTCGAGGGCCGAGGGACTGAAGCTTTCTTT	CASSVEGRGTEAFF
TRBV9	TRBD2	few	TRBJ2-7	TGTGCCAGCAGCCAACTAGCGGGAGTGGGCTCGGGGGACGAGCAGTACTTC	CASSQLAGVGSGDEQYF
TRBV7-2	-	many	TRBJ2-2	TGTGCCAGCAGCGCTCAGCCAGCGGAGGGGAACACCGGGGAGCTGTTTTTT	CASSAQPAEGNTGELFF
TRBV6-5	TRBD2	many	TRBJ2-2	TGTGCCAGCAGTTACTCTCGACTAGCCGTCACCGGGGAGCTGTTTTTT	CASSYSRLAVTGELFF
TRBV6-5	-	-	TRBJ2-5	TGTGCCAGCAGTTACCCTACCGGCCTAAATTGGGCCCAGTACTTC	CASSYPTGLNWAQYF
TRBV20-1	-	many	TRBJ2-7	TGCAGTGCTAGAGGGCGGACTATCTACGAGCAGTACTTC	CSARGRTIYEQYF
TRBV28	-	many	TRBJ2-1	TGTGCCAGCAGTTTTATCTGGTCGGGAGCAACGAACAATGAGCAGTTCTTC	CASSFIWSGATNNEQFF
TRBV11-2	-	many	TRBJ1-3	TGTGCCAGCCGGCAGGCGGTAACGAACACCATATATTTT	CASRQAVTNTIYF
TRBV20-1	-	-	TRBJ1-3	TGCAGTGCTAACCAGTCTCCTGGAAACACCATATATTTT	CSANQSPGNTIYF
TRBV28	TRBD2	many	TRBJ2-7	TGTGCCAGCAGTTCCCCGAGGAGCGGGAGTAGCTACGAGCAGTACTTC	CASSSPRSGSSYEQYF
TRBV12-3/TRBV12-4	TRBD1	many	TRBJ1-6	TGTGCCAGCAAGCAGTCAGGGGGCCATTCACCCCTCCACTTT	CASKQSGGHSPLHF